The clone carrying this T cell receptor beta chain was picked up many times. What it recognizes is unknown. Between the trimmed V and J ends, which lost 6 bases and 4 bases, there was a span of 7 bases. This CDR3 comprises 11 residues. The germline CDR1 and CDR2 sequences are SQVTM and ANQGSEA. This entry comes from a study of T-cell memory formation after mild COVID-19. Study-level background: Clusters were largely donor specific. General study results and limits: Prior to infection, memory already included some responding clones, suggesting cross-reactive memory joined.

Via MiXCR, TCRdb re-called the 5' RACE reads, giving one row per CDR3 protein. The sample holds about 350,000 distinct CDR3 sequences, roughly 13% seen once. This TCR was sampled from a young man who had mild COVID-19 (a few samples of this study predate the infection). Cell type and time point are not known. The V and J genes are TRBV29-1 and TRBJ1-3; unclear D gene. The specimen was PBMCs or a T cell subset sorted from them (not recorded which). CDR3 sequence (DNA): TGCAGCGTAAACCAGGGAAACACCATATATTTT. It is translated as CSVNQGNTIYF.